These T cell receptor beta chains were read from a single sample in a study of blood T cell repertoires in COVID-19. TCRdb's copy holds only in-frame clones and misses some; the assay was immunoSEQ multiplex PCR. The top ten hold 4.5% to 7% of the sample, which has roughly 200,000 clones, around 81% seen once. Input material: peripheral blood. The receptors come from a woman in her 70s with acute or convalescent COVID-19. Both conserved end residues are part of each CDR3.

CDR3aa: CASSLELAGGGNEQFF; j_gene: TRBJ2-1; v_gene: TRBV5-6
CDR3aa: CASSLGRQETQYF; j_gene: TRBJ2-5; v_gene: TRBV11-2
CDR3aa: CASSLGQNEAFF; j_gene: TRBJ1-1; v_gene: TRBV12-3/TRBV12-4
CDR3aa: CASSPVGLSSYEQYF; j_gene: TRBJ2-7; v_gene: TRBV27
CDR3aa: CASSRSSSFNYGYTF; j_gene: TRBJ1-2; v_gene: TRBV19
CDR3aa: CASTSGGLSGAIFGYTF; j_gene: TRBJ1-2; v_gene: TRBV27
CDR3aa: CASTLDSYSNQPQHF; j_gene: TRBJ1-5; v_gene: TRBV6-6
CDR3aa: CASSPKAGLAGGRDNEQFF; j_gene: TRBJ2-1; v_gene: TRBV19
CDR3aa: CASSLLGRATQQYF; j_gene: TRBJ2-7; v_gene: TRBV11-1
CDR3aa: CASSYRTLTSGSNEQFF; j_gene: TRBJ2-1; v_gene: TRBV6-2/TRBV6-3
CDR3aa: CASAYDKKGFTEAFF; j_gene: TRBJ1-1; v_gene: TRBV5-1
CDR3aa: CASSTRGNRQGSSGNTIYF; j_gene: TRBJ1-3; v_gene: TRBV21-1